The rows below give T cell receptor beta chains drawn from one sample of a study of shared clonotypes between healthy human individuals. TCRdb keeps only in-frame clones here, not all; method: immunoSEQ multiplex PCR. The table includes under 2,000,000 clones, roughly 94% detected once. The specimen sequenced was naive CD8+ T cells sorted from blood. The receptors here all came from a man aged 18 to 30 in good health. Both conserved end residues are part of each CDR3. D genes are given only for firm matches. The size entry is marked missing in some rows and otherwise reads once, few, many or a size class.

clone size,D gene,J gene,V gene,CDR3 protein,CDR3 DNA
NA,NA,TRBJ1-2,TRBV30,CACDRGNYGYTF,TGTGCCTGCGACCGGGGCAACTATGGCTACACCTTC
NA,NA,TRBJ1-2,TRBV19,CASSIYQNYGYTF,TGTGCCAGTAGTATCTATCAGAACTATGGCTACACCTTC
NA,NA,TRBJ2-1,TRBV6-5,CASRVQGSGLNEQFF,TGTGCCAGCAGGGTACAGGGATCGGGACTCAATGAGCAGTTCTTC
NA,NA,TRBJ2-7,TRBV27,CASSPNGAYEQYF,TGTGCCAGCAGTCCGAACGGGGCCTACGAGCAGTACTTC
NA,NA,TRBJ2-3,TRBV19,CASSIEGSTDTQYF,TGTGCCAGTAGTATAGAGGGAAGCACAGATACGCAGTATTTT
NA,NA,TRBJ2-7,TRBV19,CASSGGLSYEQYF,TGTGCCAGTAGTGGAGGGCTTTCCTACGAGCAGTACTTC
NA,TRBD2,TRBJ2-7,TRBV27,CASSASGRASYEQYF,TGTGCCAGCAGTGCAAGCGGGAGGGCCTCCTACGAGCAGTACTTC
NA,NA,TRBJ2-2,TRBV6-5,CASSGPLGELFF,TGTGCCAGCAGTGGACCTCTCGGGGAGCTGTTTTTT
NA,NA,TRBJ2-2,TRBV27,CASSLGGGSTGELFF,TGTGCCAGCAGTTTGGGCGGGGGCTCCACCGGGGAGCTGTTTTTT
once,NA,TRBJ1-2,TRBV29-1,CSVVLGNYGYTF,TGCAGCGTCGTTCTGGGGAACTATGGCTACACCTTC
NA,NA,TRBJ2-1,TRBV7-2,CASSPLTQGGPRKFF,TGTGCCAGCAGCCCTTTGACCCAGGGGGGGCCGAGAAAGTTCTTC
NA,NA,TRBJ2-1,TRBV6-6,CASSRTADNEQFF,TGTGCCAGCAGTCGGACAGCCGACAATGAGCAGTTCTTC
NA,TRBD1,TRBJ2-1,TRBV6-5,CASSPTGGGEQFF,TGTGCCAGCAGTCCCACAGGGGGCGGTGAGCAGTTCTTC
NA,NA,TRBJ2-7,TRBV10-2,CASSVTYEQYF,TGCGCCAGCAGTGTAACATACGAGCAGTACTTC